The 28 T cell receptor beta chains listed next were all sequenced from one sample in a study of OX40 agonist ivuxolimab in advanced cancers. The data were produced by immunoSEQ multiplex PCR, yet TCRdb's version contains in-frame clones alone and is incomplete. There are around 74,000 clones in the sample; about 90% occur only once, and 11% lies in the top ten. This sample comprised CD4+ or CD8+ T cells sorted from blood, obtained in a trial of the OX40 agonist ivuxolimab. The source of these receptors is an adult with an advanced solid tumor such as melanoma, head and neck, liver or kidney cancer.

The chain carries TRBV6-5 and TRBJ1-2, with a possible D match to TRBD1 (5 bases). This CDR3 contains 11 residues. V gave up 2 bases and J gave up 10 bases, with 8 bases separating them. The germline gives CDR1 MNHEY, CDR2 SVGAGI. CDR3 amino acids: CASSYGGDYTF. The CDR3 nucleotides read TGTGCCAGCAGTTACGGGGGGGACTACACCTTC.

The gene calls are TRBV7-9 and TRBJ2-5; D is uncertain. CDR3 length: 12 amino acids. Germline V gene sequence: CDR1 SEHNR, CDR2 FQNEAQ (reference sequence). The V end was cut by 0 bases, the J end by 3 bases, with 2 bases between. In DNA, the CDR3 is TGTGCCAGCAGCTTAGCGGAAGAGACCCAGTACTTC. Amino acids: CASSLAEETQYF.

This chain uses TRBV13 with TRBJ2-7; D is unresolved. CDR1 is PRHDT and CDR2 is FYEKMQ in the germline V gene (reference sequence). The CDR3 contains 15 residues. V lost 5 bases, J lost 0 bases, and 14 bases lay in between. CDR3 sequence reads: CASSTWTTPSYEQYF. The DNA for the CDR3 is TGTGCCAGCAGCACGTGGACCACTCCCTCCTACGAGCAGTACTTC.

The chain carries TRBV10-3 and TRBJ1-2; no definite D call. V was cut by 0 bases and J by 1 base, with 9 bases left in between. CDR1 is ENHRY and CDR2 is SYGVKD in the germline V gene. This CDR3 is built from 15 residues. CDR3 sequence: CAISESTALNYGYTF. The CDR3 coding sequence is TGTGCCATCAGTGAGTCCACAGCCCTTAACTATGGCTACACCTTC.

The V gene is TRBV4-1, the J gene TRBJ2-7, with 9 bases lining up with TRBD1. CDR1 is MGHRA, CDR2 YSYEKL, per germline. Trimming cost V 1 base and J 6 bases; bases outside gene matches: 7. The CDR3 has 15 residues. DNA for the CDR3: TGCGCCAGCAGCCAAGGGGACAGGGAGATAGGCGAGCAGTACTTC. As protein: CASSQGDREIGEQYF.

The chain combines TRBV7-8 with TRBJ1-1; D is unclear. The length of the CDR3 is 15 residues. V shed 1 base and J shed 6 bases, with 15 bases lying between them. Looked up from germline, CDR1 is SGHVS and CDR2 is FQNEAQ. This CDR3 reads CASSLVGQPRPEAFF. The DNA for the CDR3 is TGTGCCAGCAGCTTAGTGGGCCAGCCGAGGCCTGAAGCTTTCTTT. Full variable domain (missing parts from reference TRBV7-8 and TRBJ1-1): GAGVSQSPRYKVAKRGQDVALRCDPISGHVSLFWYQQALGQGPEFLTYFQNEAQLDKSGLPSDRFFAERPEGSVSTLKIQRTQQEDSAVYLCASSLVGQPRPEAFFGQGTRLTVV.

The chain combines TRBV4-1 with TRBJ2-7; weak D call: TRBD2 (6 bases). CDR1 is MGHRA and CDR2 is YSYEKL in the germline V gene. Trimming left V 4 bases short and J 2 bases short, with 18 bases between. The CDR3 extends over 16 amino acids. The chain's CDR3 is CASSRQKASATYEQYF. CDR3 bases: TGCGCCAGCAGCCGACAAAAAGCTAGCGCGACCTACGAGCAGTACTTC.

About this clone itself: The junction departs from germline at one end; a sequencing error may be responsible. This chain connects TRBV10-3 to TRBJ1-5; no reliable D call. CDR1 and CDR2 (germline): ENHRY, SYGVKD. The length of the CDR3 is 13 residues. CDR3 residues: CAITEVLNQPQHF. CDR3 coding DNA: TGTGCCATCACTGAGGTACTCAATCAGCCCCAGCATTTT.

This clone was seen a handful of times. The CDR3: CASSESLASYEQYF. DNA for the CDR3: TGCGCCAGCAGTGAGTCCTTAGCTTCCTACGAGCAGTACTTC. This chain connects TRBV10-1 to TRBJ2-7; no definite D call. This CDR3 has 14 residues. In germline, CDR1 is WNHNN, CDR2 SYGVQD (reference sequence). V was pared by 0 bases and J by 1 base, with 7 bases between.

The DNA of the CDR3 is TGTGCCAGCAGCTTTAGCGGGGGGCTTGACGAGCAGTTCTTC. Its protein is CASSFSGGLDEQFF. This sequence joins TRBV7-3 and TRBJ2-1; TRBD2 aligns across 10 bases. The CDR3 is made up of 14 amino acids. Losses at the gene ends were 3 bases for V and 10 bases for J; bases not matched to a gene: 6. CDR1 and CDR2 from the germline V gene are SGHTA and FQGTGA.

This clone appeared once. The rearrangement links TRBV9 to TRBJ1-1; a weak D match, TRBD1 (6 bases). The CDR3 spans 15 residues. Germline CDR1 SGDLS, CDR2 YYNGEE. V was shortened by 1 base and J by 4 bases, with 14 bases between the two germline ends. CDR3 coding DNA: TGTGCCAGCAGCGTATTAGCAGGGGCAGTCACTGAAGCTTTCTTT. Protein sequence: CASSVLAGAVTEAFF. The full variable domain, rest sourced from reference TRBV9 and TRBJ1-1, is DSGVTQTPKHLITATGQRVTLRCSPRSGDLSVYWYQQSLDQGLQFLIQYYNGEERAKGNILERFSAQQFPDLHSELNLSSLELGDSALYFCASSVLAGAVTEAFFGQGTRLTVV.

The chain uses TRBV4-2 and TRBJ2-7, with D tentatively TRBD1 (5 bases). Trimming removed 0 bases at V and 5 bases at J, with 20 bases between. Germline V lookup: CDR1 LGHNA, CDR2 YNFKEQ. CDR3 length equals 17 residues. The CDR3 DNA follows: TGTGCCAGCAGCCAAGAAAGGGGCGCAGGTTACTCAGACGAGCAGTACTTC. The encoded protein is CASSQERGAGYSDEQYF.

In its sample, this clone was seen once. The gene calls are TRBV13 and TRBJ1-5; 7 bases agree with TRBD1. Germline lookup yields CDR1 PRHDT and CDR2 FYEKMQ (reference sequence). The V segment lost 0 bases and the J segment 11 bases; nucleotides outside the gene matches: 7. The CDR3 length is 14 residues. The CDR3 DNA sequence: TGTGCCAGCAGCTTAGGCAGGGGGGTTGGGGCCCAGCATTTT. Residues: CASSLGRGVGAQHF. Full variable domain (missing parts from reference TRBV13 and TRBJ1-5): AAGVIQSPRHLIKEKRETATLKCYPIPRHDTVYWYQQGPGQDPQFLISFYEKMQSDKGSIPDRFSAQQFSDYHSELNMSSLELGDSALYFCASSLGRGVGAQHFGDGTRLSIL.

This clone was counted a few times. The rearrangement uses TRBV6-6 and TRBJ1-2, with D possibly matching TRBD1 (5 bases). This CDR3 has 16 residues. With 2 bases removed from V and 6 bases from J, the gap between germline ends came to 19 bases. Looked up from germline, CDR1 is MNHNY and CDR2 is SVGAGI (reference sequence). The CDR3, as DNA: TGTGCCAGCAGTTACGAGGCTCCCCGGGGCCATCATGGCTACACCTTC. Translation: CASSYEAPRGHHGYTF.

This clone was observed once. The chain links TRBV4-1 to TRBJ2-6; no firm D call. V was clipped by 2 bases and J by 0 bases, with 5 bases between them. This CDR3 spans 15 amino acids. Germline V gives CDR1 MGHRA, CDR2 YSYEKL. This CDR3 reads CASSQTASGANVLTF. CDR3 in DNA: TGCGCCAGCAGCCAAACAGCCTCTGGGGCCAACGTCCTGACTTTC.

This clone has just one count. The CDR3: CASSPGVLAGYEQYF. The CDR3 bases are TGTGCCAGCAGTCCCGGGGTACTAGCTGGCTACGAGCAGTACTTC. The genes are TRBV9 and TRBJ2-7; D might be TRBD2 (6 bases). V was clipped by 5 bases and J by 3 bases, with 18 bases between them. The CDR3 extends over 15 amino acids. CDR1 is SGDLS and CDR2 is YYNGEE in the germline V gene.

The chain is built from TRBV4-1 and TRBJ2-3; 14 nucleotides line up with TRBD2. V dropped 6 bases and J dropped 5; count of bases not matched to a gene: 4. Germline V gives CDR1 MGHRA, CDR2 YSYEKL. The CDR3 contains 15 residues. CDR3 bases: TGCGCCAGCAGACCGACTAGCGGGGGGGTAGATACGCAGTATTTT. Protein sequence: CASRPTSGGVDTQYF.

The DNA of the CDR3 is TGTGCCAGCAGCTTAGGGGGGCGGAGCTCCTACGAGCAGTACTTC. Its protein is CASSLGGRSSYEQYF. The chain carries TRBV13 and TRBJ2-7; D is possibly TRBD1 (5 bases). Trimming stripped 0 bases from V and 0 bases from J, with 9 bases between. This CDR3 contains 15 residues. In germline, CDR1 is PRHDT, CDR2 FYEKMQ (reference sequence).

The chain links TRBV5-1 to TRBJ2-1, with 9 bases that match TRBD1. The length of the CDR3 is 15 residues. The germline CDR1 and CDR2 sequences are SGHRS and YFSETQ. V lost 4 bases to trimming and J lost 3 bases; unmatched junction nucleotides: 5. The CDR3 DNA is TGCGCCAGCAGCCCCGGGACAGGGTTCTACAATGAGCAGTTCTTC. It specifies CASSPGTGFYNEQFF.

This chain connects TRBV29-1 to TRBJ1-1; D may be TRBD1 (6 bases). The CDR3 totals 11 residues. Germline-derived CDR1 and CDR2 are SQVTM and ANQGSEA. V was pared by 4 bases and J by 6 bases, with 9 bases between. CDR3 in DNA: TGCAGCGTTGGAGGGGGGGCTGAAGCTTTCTTT. It specifies CSVGGGAEAFF. Full variable domain (outside the CDR3, taken from reference TRBV29-1 and TRBJ1-1): SAVISQKPSRDICQRGTSLTIQCQVDSQVTMMFWYRQQPGQSLTLIATANQGSEATYESGFVIDKFPISRPNLTFSTLTVSNMSPEDSSIYLCSVGGGAEAFFGQGTRLTVV.

This chain links TRBV13 with TRBJ1-4; D not resolved. Trimming stripped 1 base from V and 8 bases from J, with 5 bases between. Looked up from germline, CDR1 is PRHDT and CDR2 is FYEKMQ (reference sequence). This CDR3 has 12 residues. Here the CDR3 DNA reads TGTGCCAGCAGCTTAGAGGGAGAAAAACTGTTTTTT. This encodes CASSLEGEKLFF.

V and J are TRBV6-4 and TRBJ2-1; 10 nucleotides agree with TRBD2. The CDR3 consists of 16 residues. The J segment lost 8 bases and the V segment lost 5 bases, leaving 12 bases of the junction unmatched. The germline V gene has CDR1 MRHNA and CDR2 SNTAGT. The CDR3: CASSKRSGGRGDEQFF. CDR3 DNA: TGTGCCAGCAGTAAACGTAGCGGGGGGAGAGGGGATGAGCAGTTCTTC.

This clone was seen a single time. V usage is TRBV5-4 and J usage is TRBJ1-3; D might be TRBD1 (6 bases). Per the germline V gene, CDR1 is SGHNT and CDR2 is YYREEE (reference sequence). The CDR3 is made up of 15 amino acids. V was pared by 2 bases and J by 4 bases, with 13 bases between. CDR3 DNA sequence: TGTGCCAGCAGCTTTGGGGCAGGGGAGGGAAACACCATATATTTT. Its protein is CASSFGAGEGNTIYF. Full variable domain (remainder filled in from reference TRBV5-4 and TRBJ1-3): ETGVTQSPTHLIKTRGQQVTLRCSSQSGHNTVSWYQQALGQGPQFIFQYYREEENGRGNFPPRFSGLQFPNYSSELNVNALELDDSALYLCASSFGAGEGNTIYFGEGSWLTVV.

This clone was detected once. The chain combines TRBV11-2 with TRBJ1-2, with 8 bases aligning to TRBD1. This CDR3 has 15 amino acids. Germline-derived CDR1 and CDR2 are SGHAT and FQNNGV. V dropped 4 bases and J dropped 4; count of bases not matched to a gene: 8. CDR3 DNA sequence: TGTGCCAGCAGCTCGAGAGGACAGGGTGGCTATGGCTACACCTTC. It encodes CASSSRGQGGYGYTF.

This clone was observed a single time. The chain employs TRBV4-3 and TRBJ2-7; either TRBD1 or TRBD2 may fit D (5 bases each). Germline CDR1 LGHNA, CDR2 YSLEER. CDR3 length equals 16 residues. Trimming removed 4 bases from V and 2 bases from J, with 18 bases in between. The CDR3 nucleotides are TGCGCCAGCAGCCCCGGCCGGGACGGCGTAACCTACGAGCAGTACTTC. Protein sequence: CASSPGRDGVTYEQYF.

The V and J genes are TRBV6-5 and TRBJ2-1; D possibly matches TRBD1 or TRBD2 (5 bases each). This CDR3 has 14 residues. The V gene lost 5 bases and the J gene lost 5 bases, with 13 bases spanning the gap. Germline values: CDR1 MNHEY, CDR2 SVGAGI. CDR3 amino acids: CASSTPGPNNEQFF. The CDR3 DNA is TGTGCCAGCAGTACTCCGGGACCAAACAATGAGCAGTTCTTC.

The chain is built from TRBV11-2 and TRBJ1-6, with D unclear. The CDR3 length is 15 residues. Trimming removed 2 bases at V and 0 bases at J, with 5 bases between. The V gene's germline CDR1 is SGHAT and CDR2 FQNNGV. This CDR3 is CASSLSSSYNSPLHF. CDR3 sequence (DNA): TGTGCCAGCAGCTTATCCAGCTCCTATAATTCACCCCTCCACTTT.

The chain uses TRBV20-1 and TRBJ2-3; D is unresolved. CDR3 length equals 11 residues. CDR1 and CDR2 from the germline V gene are DFQATT and SNEGSKA (reference sequence). Trimming took off 6 bases at V and 6 bases at J, with 10 bases between the two ends. The CDR3 region is CSAREVDTQYF. The CDR3, as DNA: TGCAGTGCCCGTGAGGTGGATACGCAGTATTTT.